Presented here are 14 T cell receptor beta chains from one specimen sequenced in a study of T-cell reconstitution after alpha-beta-depleted transplantation in children. Unique molecular identifiers were incorporated when the TCRbeta library was constructed. TCRdb re-derived calls from the PCR reads in MiXCR, one entry per CDR3 protein. The repertoire includes 400,000 to 450,000 distinct CDR3 sequences, around two fifths of them detected once, and approximately 25% sits in the top ten. The starting material was PBMCs, obtained before TCRalphabeta/CD19-depleted stem cell transplant. The source of these receptors is a girl aged 2 to 10 with aplastic anemia, due to receive a stem cell transplant.

This clonotype was recorded at least ten times. The CDR3 nucleotides are TGTGCCAGCAACGTCCGACGGACTTTAAATCAGCCCCAGCATTTT. It translates to CASNVRRTLNQPQHF. The chain has TRBV28 and TRBJ1-5; D ambiguous. The germline V and J ends were trimmed by 7 bases and 4 bases, with 17 bases remaining between them. The CDR3 has 15 residues. Germline loops: CDR1 MDHEN, CDR2 SYDVKM.

A few counts support this clonotype. The rearrangement joins TRBV7-2 to TRBJ2-1; D remains ambiguous. This CDR3 has 14 residues. Germline V gene sequence: CDR1 SGHTA, CDR2 FQGNSA. The V and J ends lost 5 bases and 0 bases respectively, with 8 bases between them. CDR3 DNA: TGTGCCAGCAGCCGCGCCAGCTCCTACAATGAGCAGTTCTTC. Protein: CASSRASSYNEQFF.

This clonotype was counted between two and nine times. This chain connects TRBV5-1 to TRBJ2-1, with 8 nucleotides matching TRBD2. V was clipped by 2 bases and J by 4 bases; unmatched bases: 5. Germline V gene data show CDR1 as SGHRS and CDR2 as YFSETQ. The CDR3 is made up of 15 amino acids. This CDR3 reads CASSFSGATYNEQFF. The CDR3 bases are TGCGCCAGCAGCTTTAGCGGGGCAACTTACAATGAGCAGTTCTTC.

This clonotype came up a few times. The chain joins TRBV10-3 to TRBJ2-3, with 11 positions matching TRBD2. There are 13 residues in the CDR3. Trimming took 7 bases from V and 4 from J; bases not matched to a gene: 1. Looked up from germline, CDR1 is ENHRY and CDR2 is SYGVKD. CDR3 sequence (DNA): TGTGCCATCAAGACTAGCGGGGCAGATACGCAGTATTTT. Translating it yields CAIKTSGADTQYF.

The chain joins TRBV5-1 to TRBJ1-6; the D gene is possibly TRBD1 (5 bases). Germline values: CDR1 SGHRS, CDR2 YFSETQ. V was clipped by 0 bases and J by 9 bases, with 19 bases between them. This CDR3 comprises 17 residues. CDR3 residues: CASSLGPVGQGGSPLHF. The CDR3 coding sequence is TGCGCCAGCAGCTTGGGCCCCGTCGGGCAGGGAGGTTCACCCCTCCACTTT.

This clonotype was counted ten times or more. The chain links TRBV5-1 to TRBJ1-2; 9 nucleotides line up with TRBD1. The CDR3 sequence is 14 residues long. Germline V CDR1 and CDR2: SGHRS, YFSETQ. V shed 4 bases, J shed 5 bases, and the junction held 6 bases outside the gene matches. CDR3 bases: TGCGCCAGCAGCGACCGGGACAGGGAGTATGGCTACACCTTC. Protein product: CASSDRDREYGYTF.

The V and J genes are TRBV3-1 and TRBJ2-1; D might be TRBD2 (6 bases). This CDR3 is built from 15 residues. V lost 1 base, J lost 5 bases, and 12 bases lay in between. CDR1 LGHDT and CDR2 YNNKEL come from the germline V gene (reference sequence). The CDR3 loop reads CASSQVGRRDNEQFF. DNA of the CDR3: TGTGCCAGCAGCCAAGTCGGTAGGAGGGACAATGAGCAGTTCTTC.

The table lists this clonotype with a few counts. The chain joins TRBV20-1 to TRBJ2-5; D is perhaps TRBD1 (6 bases). The CDR3 contains 14 residues. Germline lookup yields CDR1 DFQATT and CDR2 SNEGSKA (reference sequence). Trimming took off 2 bases at V and 4 bases at J, with 14 bases between the two ends. CDR3 bases: TGCAGTGCTAGACGGACACAGGGTGCAGAGACCCAGTACTTC. It translates to CSARRTQGAETQYF.

The sample holds many counts of this clonotype. The chain links TRBV5-1 to TRBJ1-2; 7 nucleotides line up with TRBD1. Germline CDR1 reads SGHRS; CDR2 reads YFSETQ. This CDR3 is 16 amino acids long. V gave up 4 bases and J gave up 8 bases; unmatched junction bases: 17. CDR3 in amino acids: CASSRGDSTLTSGYTF. CDR3 nucleotides: TGCGCCAGCAGCAGGGGGGACAGTACTCTAACTTCGGGCTACACCTTC.

The chain couples TRBV5-1 to TRBJ2-5, with D possibly matching TRBD2 (6 bases). The CDR3 has 13 residues. CDR1 SGHRS and CDR2 YFSETQ come from the germline V gene. V lost 0 bases and J lost 9, with 12 bases in between. CDR3 sequence: CASSLADPGAQYF. DNA of the CDR3: TGCGCCAGCAGCTTGGCGGACCCGGGGGCCCAGTACTTC.

This clonotype was observed many times. The J gene is TRBJ2-7, the V gene TRBV19; D unclear. Germline CDR1 is LNHDA and CDR2 is SQIVND (reference sequence). Between the trimmed V and J ends, which lost 5 bases and 2 bases, there was a span of 10 bases. CDR3 length: 13 amino acids. Here the CDR3 reads CASSVTDTYEQYF. CDR3 DNA sequence: TGTGCCAGTAGTGTAACTGATACCTACGAGCAGTACTTC.

Points on this clonotype: A much more abundant neighbour one base away suggests this may be a read error. The CDR3 DNA reads as TGCAGTGCCTTGACTAGCGGAAGGGTTAAGAATGAGCAGTTCTTC. Translating it yields CSALTSGRVKNEQFF. V and J are TRBV20-1 and TRBJ2-1; 9 bases line up with TRBD2. The CDR3 covers 15 residues. Germline CDR1 is DFQATT and CDR2 is SNEGSKA (reference sequence). The V segment lost 6 bases and the J segment 7 bases; nucleotides outside the gene matches: 13.

This clonotype was counted once. The chain combines TRBV7-3 with TRBJ2-2; the D gene could be TRBD1 or TRBD2 (5 bases each). This CDR3 has 18 residues. CDR1 and CDR2 from the germline V gene are SGHTA and FQGTGA. Trimming pared 2 bases from V and 4 bases from J, leaving 20 bases between. This CDR3 reads CASSLRGSRGLLTGELFF. The CDR3 nucleotides are TGTGCCAGCAGCTTACGGGGCAGTAGGGGCCTTCTCACCGGGGAGCTGTTTTTT.

The sample holds many counts of this clonotype. This sequence joins TRBV7-3 and TRBJ2-5; 7 bases align to TRBD2. Per germline, CDR1 SGHTA and CDR2 FQGTGA. CDR3 size: 13 residues. V lost 1 base, J lost 7 bases, and 3 bases stayed unmatched. As DNA, the CDR3 is TGTGCCAGCAGCTTAAAAGCTAGCGGGACCCAGTACTTC. Its protein is CASSLKASGTQYF.